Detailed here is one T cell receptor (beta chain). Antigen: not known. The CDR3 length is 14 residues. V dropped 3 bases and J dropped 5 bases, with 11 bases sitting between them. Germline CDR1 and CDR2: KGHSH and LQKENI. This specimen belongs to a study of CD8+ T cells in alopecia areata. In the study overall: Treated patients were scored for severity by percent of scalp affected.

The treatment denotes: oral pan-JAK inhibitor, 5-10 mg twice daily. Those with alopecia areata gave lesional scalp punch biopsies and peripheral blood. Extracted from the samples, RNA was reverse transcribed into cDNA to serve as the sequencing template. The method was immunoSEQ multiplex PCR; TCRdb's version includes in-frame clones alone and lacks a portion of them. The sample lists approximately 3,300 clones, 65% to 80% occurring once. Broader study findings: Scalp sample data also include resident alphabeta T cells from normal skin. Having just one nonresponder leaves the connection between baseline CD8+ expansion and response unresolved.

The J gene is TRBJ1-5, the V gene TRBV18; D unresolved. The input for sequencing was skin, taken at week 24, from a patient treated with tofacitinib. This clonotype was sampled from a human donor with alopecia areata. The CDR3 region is CASSPAVFDQPQHF. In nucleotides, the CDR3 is TGTGCCAGCTCACCCGCGGTCTTTGATCAGCCCCAGCATTTT.